One sample yielded the 22 T cell receptor beta chains listed below, sequenced in a study of cytomegalovirus exposure and HLA in healthy donors. Amplification used 60 Vbeta primers and 13 Jbeta primers. Some clones are missing from TCRdb's copy, which holds only in-frame ones; the method was immunoSEQ multiplex PCR. The sample has 180,000 or so clones. The sample consisted of PBMCs. These TCRs come from a woman younger than 35 in good health and CMV-seropositive.

The chain uses TRBV6-1 and TRBJ2-3; TRBD2 aligns across 7 bases. The CDR3 extends over 16 amino acids. After removal of 2 bases from V and 0 bases from J, the junction contained 5 bases not matched to a gene. CDR1 is MNHNS, CDR2 SASEGT, per germline. The CDR3 reads CASSELSSGSTDTQYF. The CDR3 region has the DNA TGTGCCAGCAGTGAATTAAGTAGCGGGAGCACAGATACGCAGTATTTT.

The chain is built from TRBV9 and TRBJ1-2; 8 nucleotides agree with TRBD1. Germline assignment: CDR1 SGDLS and CDR2 YYNGEE. CDR3 length: 14 amino acids. The junction had 4 bases not matched to a gene; V was cut back by 4 bases and J by 2 bases. The CDR3 nucleotides are TGTGCCAGCAGCCGTAGACAGGGGAACTATGGCTACACCTTC. Translating gives CASSRRQGNYGYTF.

The chain combines TRBV5-1 with TRBJ1-1, with D possibly matching TRBD1 (5 bases). V lost 0 bases to trimming and J lost 7 bases, with 16 bases between them. Germline V gene data show CDR1 as SGHRS and CDR2 as YFSETQ. The CDR3 runs to 15 residues. The CDR3 region is CASSLGSLGGIEAFF. In DNA form, the CDR3 reads TGCGCCAGCAGCTTGGGTTCGCTCGGGGGAATTGAAGCTTTCTTT.

This chain joins TRBV6-6 and TRBJ1-2; D call uncertain. CDR3 length equals 12 residues. Germline V gene lookup returns CDR1 MNHNY and CDR2 SVGAGI (reference sequence). The V end lost 6 bases, the J end lost 0 bases, and 5 bases lay between the germline ends. The CDR3 DNA sequence: TGTGCCAGCAGCCCTACTAACTATGGCTACACCTTC. It is translated as CASSPTNYGYTF.

V usage is TRBV6-4 and J usage is TRBJ2-3; tentative D call: TRBD2 (6 bases). The CDR3 runs 16 residues. Germline CDR1 is MRHNA and CDR2 is SNTAGT. Trimming left V 0 bases short and J 1 base short, with 11 bases between. CDR3: CASSDSGGRGTDTQYF. CDR3 bases: TGTGCCAGCAGTGACTCAGGAGGGAGAGGCACAGATACGCAGTATTTT.

The V and J genes are TRBV19 and TRBJ2-7, with D maybe TRBD1 (5 bases). The CDR3 sequence is 10 residues long. V shed 11 bases and J shed 3 bases, with 8 bases lying between them. The germline gives CDR1 LNHDA, CDR2 SQIVND (reference sequence). CDR3 DNA sequence: TGTGCCGGGGCGGACTACGAGCAGTACTTC. Translated: CAGADYEQYF.

The CDR3 nucleotides are TGTGCCAGCAGCCAATCCGACAGGGGGTCCTACGAGCAGTACTTC. It translates to CASSQSDRGSYEQYF. This chain uses TRBV5-4 with TRBJ2-7; 9 bases fit TRBD1. The V and J ends lost 4 bases and 1 base, in that order; junction bases with no gene match: 6. The CDR3 has 15 residues. Germline V CDR1 and CDR2: SGHNT, YYREEE (reference sequence).

The chain employs TRBV29-1 and TRBJ1-4; D remains unclear. The CDR3 loop spans 13 amino acids. The V and J ends lost 5 bases and 8 bases respectively, with 15 bases between them. Germline-derived CDR1 and CDR2 are SQVTM and ANQGSEA. The CDR3 bases are TGCAGCGTTTGGGGAGGGTTGGGAGAAAAACTGTTTTTT. Protein sequence: CSVWGGLGEKLFF.

V usage is TRBV2 and J usage is TRBJ1-1; D is perhaps TRBD1 (5 bases). The germline gives CDR1 SNHLY, CDR2 FYNNEI. The CDR3 length is 16 residues. Trimming shortened V by 4 bases and J by 1 base, and 16 bases separated the two germline ends. The CDR3 protein is CASSGYPQGGNTEAFF. Here the CDR3 DNA reads TGTGCCAGCAGTGGTTACCCCCAGGGAGGGAACACTGAAGCTTTCTTT.

J is TRBJ1-2 and V is TRBV6-6; D ambiguous. V was pared by 8 bases and J by 10 bases, with 26 bases between. The CDR3 runs 15 residues. CDR1 and CDR2 (germline): MNHNY, SVGAGI (reference sequence). The chain's CDR3 is CASASGVGRWLIYTF. The CDR3 DNA is TGTGCCAGCGCCAGTGGGGTTGGGAGGTGGTTGATCTACACCTTC.

The chain combines TRBV7-9 with TRBJ1-2; D is perhaps TRBD1 (6 bases). Trimming left V 5 bases short and J 4 bases short, with 14 bases between. The CDR3 sequence is 14 residues long. CDR1 is SEHNR, CDR2 FQNEAQ, per germline (reference sequence). CDR3 loop: CASSAKGGSYGYTF. As DNA, the CDR3 is TGTGCCAGCAGCGCAAAAGGGGGATCCTATGGCTACACCTTC.

The rearrangement links TRBV4-1 to TRBJ1-4, with 10 bases fitting TRBD1. This CDR3 region has 15 residues. The junction had 4 bases not matched to a gene; V was cut back by 3 bases and J by 6 bases. Germline-derived CDR1 and CDR2 are MGHRA and YSYEKL. CDR3 sequence reads: CASSHGDRGYEKLFF. The CDR3 bases are TGCGCCAGCAGCCACGGGGACAGGGGCTATGAAAAACTGTTTTTT.

This sequence joins TRBV5-1 and TRBJ2-1; 7 nucleotides line up with TRBD2. The trim removed 4 bases at V and 8 bases at J, leaving 9 bases unmatched. CDR1 is SGHRS and CDR2 is YFSETQ in the germline V gene. The CDR3 extends over 14 amino acids. CDR3 sequence: CASSLGTMGDEQFF. The DNA of the CDR3 is TGCGCCAGCAGCCTCGGGACTATGGGGGATGAGCAGTTCTTC.

The rearrangement joins TRBV5-6 to TRBJ2-1, with 7 bases that match TRBD2. J lost 8 bases, V lost 4 bases, and 6 bases had no gene match. In germline, CDR1 is SGHDT, CDR2 YYEEEE. The CDR3 loop spans 13 amino acids. CDR3 DNA: TGTGCCAGCAGCGTTGTGGGAGGGGATGAGCAGTTCTTC. As protein: CASSVVGGDEQFF.

This rearrangement joins TRBV5-4 to TRBJ2-5, with TRBD1 as a possible D gene (5 bases). The ends were cut back, 4 bases at V and 2 bases at J, with 9 bases in the middle. The CDR3 consists of 13 residues. The germline V gene encodes CDR1 SGHNT and CDR2 YYREEE (reference sequence). The CDR3 sequence is CASSPGQQETQYF. DNA for the CDR3: TGTGCCAGCAGCCCCGGACAACAAGAGACCCAGTACTTC.

V gene TRBV5-1 combines with J gene TRBJ1-3; no clear D. V lost 0 bases to trimming and J lost 4 bases, with 8 bases between them. CDR1 is SGHRS and CDR2 is YFSETQ in the germline V gene. CDR3 size: 14 residues. CDR3 amino acids: CASSLGTGGNTIYF. For the CDR3, the DNA is TGCGCCAGCAGCTTGGGGACGGGGGGAAACACCATATATTTT.

The gene calls are TRBV7-2 and TRBJ2-3; D not certain. CDR3 size: 15 residues. V lost 1 base to trimming and J lost 1 base, with 9 bases between them. Germline CDR1 and CDR2: SGHTA and FQGNSA. The CDR3 reads CASSLVGSGTDTQYF. The CDR3 nucleotides read TGTGCCAGCAGCTTAGTCGGCAGCGGCACAGATACGCAGTATTTT.

The chain links TRBV28 to TRBJ2-5; 8 bases are shared with TRBD2. Germline V gene sequence: CDR1 MDHEN, CDR2 SYDVKM. V was pared by 8 bases and J by 0 bases, with 5 bases of the junction left unmatched. This CDR3 spans 14 amino acids. The DNA for the CDR3 is TGTGCCAGCGGGAGCGGGGGCCACCAAGAGACCCAGTACTTC. Translating gives CASGSGGHQETQYF.

The genes are TRBV5-1 and TRBJ2-5; 9 bases match TRBD1. Germline CDR1 SGHRS, CDR2 YFSETQ. The CDR3 runs to 14 residues. The V gene end was trimmed by 3 bases and the J gene end by 5 bases; junction bases not matched to a gene: 5. Written as DNA, the CDR3 is TGCGCCAGCAGCTCGGGGACAGGGTACGAGACCCAGTACTTC. It codes for CASSSGTGYETQYF.

The chain links TRBV5-5 to TRBJ1-2, with D possibly being TRBD1 (6 bases). Deletions cut 0 bases from V and 7 bases from J, with 10 bases between. Germline CDR1 reads SGHKS; CDR2 reads YYEKEE (reference sequence). The CDR3 has 13 residues. The CDR3 sequence: CASSLGRGGGYTF. The DNA for the CDR3 is TGTGCCAGCAGCTTGGGCAGGGGCGGTGGCTACACCTTC.

The chain links TRBV6-1 to TRBJ2-7; 9 bases map to TRBD2. The CDR3 is 14 residues long. V shed 7 bases and J 5 bases; nucleotides not matched to a gene: 9. Germline assignment: CDR1 MNHNS and CDR2 SASEGT. Written as DNA, the CDR3 is TGTGCCAGCACGGGCGGGGGGGCTAGCAACGAGCAGTACTTC. Translation: CASTGGGASNEQYF.

The CDR3 sequence: CASSRRGFSGQDTDTQYF. CDR3 in DNA: TGTGCCAGCAGCCGAAGAGGATTTAGCGGGCAAGACACAGATACGCAGTATTTT. The V call is TRBV14, the J call TRBJ2-3, with 7 bases matching TRBD2. The CDR3 covers 18 residues. Losses at the gene ends were 4 bases for V and 2 bases for J; bases not matched to a gene: 15. CDR1 is SGHDN, CDR2 FVKESK, per germline.